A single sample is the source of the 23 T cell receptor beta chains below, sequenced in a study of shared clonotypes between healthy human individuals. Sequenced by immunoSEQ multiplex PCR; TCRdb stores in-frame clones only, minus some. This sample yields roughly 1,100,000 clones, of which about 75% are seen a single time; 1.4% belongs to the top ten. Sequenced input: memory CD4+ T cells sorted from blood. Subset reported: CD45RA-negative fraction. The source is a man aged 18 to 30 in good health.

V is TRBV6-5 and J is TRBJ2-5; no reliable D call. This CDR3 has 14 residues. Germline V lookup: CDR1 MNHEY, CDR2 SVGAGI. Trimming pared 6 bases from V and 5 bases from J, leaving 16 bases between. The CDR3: CASSEGGASETQYF. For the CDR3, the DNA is TGTGCCAGCAGCGAAGGTGGAGCATCGGAGACCCAGTACTTC.

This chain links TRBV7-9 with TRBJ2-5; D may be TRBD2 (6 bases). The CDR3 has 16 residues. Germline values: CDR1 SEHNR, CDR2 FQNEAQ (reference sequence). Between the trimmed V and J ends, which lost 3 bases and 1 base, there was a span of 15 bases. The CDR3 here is CASSFRTGLFQETQYF. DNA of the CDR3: TGTGCCAGCAGCTTCAGAACGGGACTTTTCCAAGAGACCCAGTACTTC.

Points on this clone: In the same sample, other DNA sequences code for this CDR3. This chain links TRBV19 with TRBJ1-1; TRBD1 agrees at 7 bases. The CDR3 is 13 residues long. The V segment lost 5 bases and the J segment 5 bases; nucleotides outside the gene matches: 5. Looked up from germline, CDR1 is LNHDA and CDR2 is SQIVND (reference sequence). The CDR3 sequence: CASSEGASTEAFF. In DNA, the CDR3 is TGTGCCAGTAGTGAGGGGGCGTCGACTGAAGCTTTCTTT. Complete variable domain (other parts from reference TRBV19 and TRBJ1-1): DGGITQSPKYLFRKEGQNVTLSCEQNLNHDAMYWYRQDPGQGLRLIYYSQIVNDFQKGDIAEGYSVSREKKESFPLTVTSAQKNPTAFYLCASSEGASTEAFFGQGTRLTVV.

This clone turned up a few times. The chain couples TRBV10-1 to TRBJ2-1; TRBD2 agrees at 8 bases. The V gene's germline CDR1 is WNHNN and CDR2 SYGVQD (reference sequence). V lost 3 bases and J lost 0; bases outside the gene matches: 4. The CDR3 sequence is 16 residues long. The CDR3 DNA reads TGCGCCAGCAGTGAACGAGCGGGAGTCTCCTACAATGAGCAGTTCTTC. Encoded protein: CASSERAGVSYNEQFF.

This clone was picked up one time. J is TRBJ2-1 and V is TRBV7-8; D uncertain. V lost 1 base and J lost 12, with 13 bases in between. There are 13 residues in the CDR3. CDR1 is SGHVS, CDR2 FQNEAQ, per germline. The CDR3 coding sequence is TGTGCCAGCAGCTTAGGTGGAAAGTTTGGGCAGTTCTTC. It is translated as CASSLGGKFGQFF.

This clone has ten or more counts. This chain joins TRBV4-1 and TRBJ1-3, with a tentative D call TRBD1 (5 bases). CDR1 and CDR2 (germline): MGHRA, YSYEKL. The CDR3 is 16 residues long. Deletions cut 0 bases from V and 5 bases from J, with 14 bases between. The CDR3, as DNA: TGCGCCAGCAGCCAAGATGGACGGGGGAGTAGAAACACCATATATTTT. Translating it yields CASSQDGRGSRNTIYF.

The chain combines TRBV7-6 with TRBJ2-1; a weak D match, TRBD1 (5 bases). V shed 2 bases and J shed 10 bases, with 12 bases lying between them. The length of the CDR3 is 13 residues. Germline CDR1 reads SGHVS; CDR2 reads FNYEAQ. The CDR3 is CASSLSGYKEQFF. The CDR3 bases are TGTGCCAGCAGCTTATCAGGGTATAAGGAGCAGTTCTTC.

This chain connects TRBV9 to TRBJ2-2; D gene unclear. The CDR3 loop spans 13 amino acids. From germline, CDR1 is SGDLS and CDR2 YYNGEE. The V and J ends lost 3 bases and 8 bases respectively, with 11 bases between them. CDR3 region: CASSGRLVGELFF. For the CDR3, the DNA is TGTGCCAGCAGCGGCCGGTTGGTGGGGGAGCTGTTTTTT.

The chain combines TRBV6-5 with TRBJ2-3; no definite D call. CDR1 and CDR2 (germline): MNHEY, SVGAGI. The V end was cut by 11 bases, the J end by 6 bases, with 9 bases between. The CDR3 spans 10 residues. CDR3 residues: CAAGRDTQYF. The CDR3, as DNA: TGTGCCGCTGGGCGGGATACGCAGTATTTT.

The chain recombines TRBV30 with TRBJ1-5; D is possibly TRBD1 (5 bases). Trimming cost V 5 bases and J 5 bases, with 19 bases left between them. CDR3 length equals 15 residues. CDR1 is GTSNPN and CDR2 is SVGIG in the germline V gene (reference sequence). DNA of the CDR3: TGTGCCTGGTCACCCGGGACCCTGAGCGATCAGCCCCAGCATTTT. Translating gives CAWSPGTLSDQPQHF.

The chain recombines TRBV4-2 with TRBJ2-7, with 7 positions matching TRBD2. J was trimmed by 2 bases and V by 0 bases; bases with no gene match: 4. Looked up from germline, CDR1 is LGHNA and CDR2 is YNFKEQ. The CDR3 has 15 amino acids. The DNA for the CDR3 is TGTGCCAGCAGCCAAGAGGGAGCGGGGACCTACGAGCAGTACTTC. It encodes CASSQEGAGTYEQYF.

The CDR3 is CASTPKGVNEQFF. The DNA for the CDR3 is TGTGCCAGCACCCCCAAAGGGGTAAATGAGCAGTTCTTC. The chain uses TRBV27 and TRBJ2-1; TRBD1 might be the D (5 bases). CDR3 size: 13 residues. The V gene's germline CDR1 is MNHEY and CDR2 SMNVEV (reference sequence). The V end lost 7 bases, the J end lost 7 bases, and 14 bases lay between the germline ends.

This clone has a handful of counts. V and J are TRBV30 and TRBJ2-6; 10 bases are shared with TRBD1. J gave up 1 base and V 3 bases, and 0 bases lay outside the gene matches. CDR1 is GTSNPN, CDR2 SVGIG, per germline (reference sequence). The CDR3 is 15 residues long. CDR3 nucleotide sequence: TGTGCCTGGAGGGGACAGGGGTCTGGGGCCAACGTCCTGACTTTC. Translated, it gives CAWRGQGSGANVLTF.

In DNA, the CDR3 is TGTGCCAGCACCAGGGCTCAGGGGAGCACCGGGGAGCTGTTTTTT. Amino acids: CASTRAQGSTGELFF. The chain combines TRBV28 with TRBJ2-2; a possible D gene is TRBD1 (6 bases). CDR3 length: 15 amino acids. In germline, CDR1 is MDHEN, CDR2 SYDVKM. The V end was cut by 7 bases, the J end by 4 bases, with 16 bases between.

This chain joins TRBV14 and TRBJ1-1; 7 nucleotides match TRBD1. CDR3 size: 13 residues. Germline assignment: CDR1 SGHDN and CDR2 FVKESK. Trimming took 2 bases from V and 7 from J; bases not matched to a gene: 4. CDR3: CASSQQGVFEAFF. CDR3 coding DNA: TGTGCCAGCAGCCAACAGGGGGTGTTTGAAGCTTTCTTT.

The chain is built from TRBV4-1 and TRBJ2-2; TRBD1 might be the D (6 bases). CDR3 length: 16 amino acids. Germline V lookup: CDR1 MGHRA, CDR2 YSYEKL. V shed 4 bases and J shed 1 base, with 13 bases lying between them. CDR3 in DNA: TGCGCCAGCAGCCCCTTGGGACATCAGAACACCGGGGAGCTGTTTTTT. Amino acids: CASSPLGHQNTGELFF.

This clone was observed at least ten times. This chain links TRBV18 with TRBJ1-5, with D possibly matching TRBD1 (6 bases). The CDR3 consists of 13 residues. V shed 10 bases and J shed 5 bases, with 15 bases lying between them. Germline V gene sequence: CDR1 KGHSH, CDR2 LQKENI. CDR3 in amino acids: CATSGDKDQPQHF. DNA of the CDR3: TGTGCCACCTCCGGGGACAAAGATCAGCCCCAGCATTTT.

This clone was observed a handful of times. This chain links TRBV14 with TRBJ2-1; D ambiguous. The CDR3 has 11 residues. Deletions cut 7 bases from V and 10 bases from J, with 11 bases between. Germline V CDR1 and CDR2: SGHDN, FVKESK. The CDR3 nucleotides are TGTGCCAGCACCAGTGTTGGGGAGCAGTTCTTC. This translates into CASTSVGEQFF.

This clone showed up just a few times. In nucleotides, the CDR3 is TGTGCCAGTAGACAACGGACAGGGAATCAGCCCCAGCATTTT. The encoded protein is CASRQRTGNQPQHF. The chain combines TRBV19 with TRBJ1-5; TRBD1 aligns across 8 bases. V shed 6 bases and J 4 bases; nucleotides not matched to a gene: 5. This CDR3 is built from 14 residues. Germline CDR1 LNHDA, CDR2 SQIVND (reference sequence).

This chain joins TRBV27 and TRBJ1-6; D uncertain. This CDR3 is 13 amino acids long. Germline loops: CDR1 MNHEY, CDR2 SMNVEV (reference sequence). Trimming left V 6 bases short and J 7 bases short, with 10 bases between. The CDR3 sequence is CASSFVENSPLHF. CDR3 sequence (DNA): TGTGCCAGCAGCTTCGTCGAAAATTCACCCCTCCACTTT.

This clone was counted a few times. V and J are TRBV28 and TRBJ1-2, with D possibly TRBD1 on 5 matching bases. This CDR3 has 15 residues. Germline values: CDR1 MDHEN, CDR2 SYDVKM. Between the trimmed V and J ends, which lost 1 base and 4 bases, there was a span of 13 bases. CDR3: CASSLSVGAIYGYTF. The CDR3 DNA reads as TGTGCCAGCAGTTTATCAGTTGGGGCAATCTATGGCTACACCTTC.

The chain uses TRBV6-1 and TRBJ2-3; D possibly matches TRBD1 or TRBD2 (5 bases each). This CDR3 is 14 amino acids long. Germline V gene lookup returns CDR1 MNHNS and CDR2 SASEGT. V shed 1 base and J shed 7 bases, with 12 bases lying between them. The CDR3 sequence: CASSEGTGAHTQYF. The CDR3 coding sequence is TGTGCCAGCAGTGAAGGGACCGGGGCCCATACGCAGTATTTT.

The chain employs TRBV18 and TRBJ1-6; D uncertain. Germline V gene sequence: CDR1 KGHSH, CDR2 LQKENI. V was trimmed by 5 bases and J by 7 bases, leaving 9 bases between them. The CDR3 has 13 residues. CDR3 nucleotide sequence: TGTGCCAGCTCAGAAAGTCGCAATTCACCCCTCCACTTT. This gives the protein CASSESRNSPLHF.